This T cell receptor (beta chain) derives from a study of OX40 agonist ivuxolimab in advanced cancers. Whole-study context: A history of anti-PD-1, anti-PD-L1 or anti-CTLA-4 therapy was acceptable, and over 35% had some.

Note on this clone: The target antigen is unknown.

Only in-frame clones appear in the TCRdb table, and some are missing; sequencing was by immunoSEQ multiplex PCR. Of approximately 91,000 clones in the sample, roughly 89% were seen once. Whole-study findings and limits: The average count of expanded clones was higher among CD8+ T cells than among CD4+.

The CDR3 spans 14 residues. The junction had 7 bases not matched to a gene; V was cut back by 2 bases and J by 7 bases. From germline, CDR1 is MNHNS and CDR2 SASEGT. The rearrangement links TRBV6-1 to TRBJ1-2; the match to TRBD1 covers 7 bases. The material sequenced was CD4+ or CD8+ T cells sorted from blood, taken in a trial of the OX40 agonist ivuxolimab. This sequence originates from an adult with an advanced solid tumor such as melanoma, head and neck, liver or kidney cancer. As DNA, the CDR3 is TGTGCCAGCAGTGAATCTTTCGACAGGGCTGGCTACACCTTC. This gives the protein CASSESFDRAGYTF.